The 12 T cell receptor beta chains given below trace back to one sample, sequenced in a study of post-analysis software for immune sequencing data. Their antigens remain unidentified. Incorporated into the TCR beta cDNA libraries were unique molecular identifiers, which served to reduce PCR and sequencing biases. One entry per CDR3 protein results from TCRdb running MiXCR on the PCR reads. The sample yields around 710,000 distinct CDR3 sequences, about 43% seen once. Study observations and caveats: Four or five TRBV segments were more frequent in patients than controls; TRBV5-6, TRBV5-1 and TRBV20-1 belonged to this group.

What was sequenced was blood. The receptor set was obtained from a girl between 10 and 17 years old with multiple sclerosis.

This clonotype appeared a single time. The chain carries TRBV20-1 and TRBJ2-7; D may be TRBD2 (6 bases). Trimming took off 5 bases at V and 2 bases at J, with 13 bases between the two ends. The germline CDR1 and CDR2 sequences are DFQATT and SNEGSKA (reference sequence). The CDR3 has 13 residues. The CDR3 nucleotides read TGCAGTGCTTCCGGGACTGACCCCTACGAGCAGTACTTC. As protein: CSASGTDPYEQYF.

V gene TRBV20-1 combines with J gene TRBJ2-5, with a weak D call TRBD1 (5 bases). This CDR3 region has 14 residues. V dropped 4 bases and J dropped 11 bases, with 23 bases sitting between them. The germline gives CDR1 DFQATT, CDR2 SNEGSKA (reference sequence). For the CDR3, the DNA is TGCAGTGCTACTGGGGCAAACTCCTACAATGAGCAGTACTTC. It specifies CSATGANSYNEQYF.

The chain combines TRBV18 with TRBJ2-3; 9 nucleotides agree with TRBD2. The CDR3 contains 18 residues. The J segment lost 3 bases and the V segment lost 9 bases, leaving 19 bases of the junction unmatched. Germline assignment: CDR1 KGHSH and CDR2 LQKENI. The CDR3 sequence: CASSGTDVWREGTDTQYF. The CDR3, as DNA: TGTGCCAGTTCCGGGACGGACGTCTGGCGGGAGGGTACAGATACGCAGTATTTT. Full variable domain (missing parts from reference TRBV18 and TRBJ2-3): NAGVMQNPRHLVRRRGQEARLRCSPMKGHSHVYWYRQLPEEGLKFMVYLQKENIIDESGMPKERFSAEFPKEGPSILRIQQVVRGDSAAYFCASSGTDVWREGTDTQYFGPGTRLTVL.

The gene calls are TRBV7-8 and TRBJ2-1, with D possibly TRBD2 on 6 matching bases. The V gene lost 5 bases and the J gene lost 2 bases, with 13 bases spanning the gap. Germline lookup yields CDR1 SGHVS and CDR2 FQNEAQ. The CDR3 runs 15 residues. As DNA, the CDR3 is TGTGCCAGCAGCGCCCTGGGCGGGACCTACAATGAGCAGTTCTTC. Translation: CASSALGGTYNEQFF. Supplemented by reference TRBV7-8 and TRBJ2-1, the full variable domain reads GAGVSQSPRYKVAKRGQDVALRCDPISGHVSLFWYQQALGQGPEFLTYFQNEAQLDKSGLPSDRFFAERPEGSVSTLKIQRTQQEDSAVYLCASSALGGTYNEQFFGPGTRLTVL.

This clonotype showed up just a few times. The chain has TRBV6-5 and TRBJ2-4; 7 bases agree with TRBD1. With the DNA end fitting TRBJ2-7 better, the J assignment may be wrong. The CDR3 is 14 residues long. Germline CDR1 and CDR2: MNHEY and SVGAGI. The chain's CDR3 is CASSYQGTVGEQYF. CDR3 DNA: TGTGCCAGCAGTTATCAAGGGACAGTGGGCGAGCAGTACTTC.

The V gene is TRBV29-1, the J gene TRBJ2-7; 10 nucleotides line up with TRBD2. The germline gives CDR1 SQVTM, CDR2 ANQGSEA. There are 13 residues in the CDR3. With V trimmed by 7 bases and J by 7 bases, 10 bases remained unmatched. In DNA, the CDR3 is TGCAGCGCCGCTCGGACTAGCGGTTCTGAGCAGTACTTC. It yields the protein CSAARTSGSEQYF.

The J gene is TRBJ2-1, the V gene TRBV20-1; 8 bases align to TRBD2. V dropped 6 bases and J dropped 0; count of bases not matched to a gene: 4. This CDR3 has 14 residues. Germline V lookup: CDR1 DFQATT, CDR2 SNEGSKA (reference sequence). The CDR3 DNA reads TGCAGTGCCGAGACTAGCGTCTCCTACAATGAGCAGTTCTTC. Translated, it gives CSAETSVSYNEQFF.

The CDR3 bases are TGCGCCAGCAGCCAAGGGACAGACCCCTACGAGCAGTACTTC. It encodes CASSQGTDPYEQYF. The chain joins TRBV4-1 to TRBJ2-7; D is possibly TRBD1 (6 bases). CDR1 and CDR2 from the germline V gene are MGHRA and YSYEKL. The CDR3 spans 14 residues. The V and J ends lost 1 base and 2 bases respectively, with 9 bases between them.

The CDR3 nucleotides are TGTGCCAGCAGCGAACGCCCGACGACGAGGGGCGATTCACCCCTCCACTTT. Its protein product is CASSERPTTRGDSPLHF. The chain recombines TRBV9 with TRBJ1-6; perhaps TRBD1 as D (5 bases). Per germline, CDR1 SGDLS and CDR2 YYNGEE. Trimming shortened V by 3 bases and J by 8 bases, and 21 bases separated the two germline ends. The length of the CDR3 is 17 residues.

The chain has TRBV6-2 or TRBV6-3 and TRBJ2-1; no firm D call. The CDR3 runs 14 residues. The germline CDR1 and CDR2 sequences are MNHEY and SVGEGT. Trimming left V 3 bases short and J 5 bases short, with 11 bases between. CDR3: CASSYWLLDNEQFF. CDR3 coding DNA: TGTGCCAGCAGTTATTGGCTCCTAGACAATGAGCAGTTCTTC.

This clonotype was counted a few times. The chain recombines TRBV10-3 with TRBJ2-3, with unresolved D. CDR1 is ENHRY and CDR2 is SYGVKD in the germline V gene. V gave up 9 bases and J gave up 0 bases, with 7 bases separating them. The CDR3 extends over 12 amino acids. CDR3 sequence reads: CAMSTSTDTQYF. DNA of the CDR3: TGTGCCATGTCTACTAGCACAGATACGCAGTATTTT.

This rearrangement joins TRBV5-1 to TRBJ2-5; 9 bases are a match to TRBD2. The DNA matches TRBJ2-7 better at its end, which makes the J call doubtful. CDR3 length: 17 amino acids. CDR1 SGHRS and CDR2 YFSETQ come from the germline V gene. In nucleotides, the CDR3 is TGCGCCAGCAGCTTGAGGGCTAGCGGGGAAAAATTCTACGAGCAGTACTTC. This translates into CASSLRASGEKFYEQYF.